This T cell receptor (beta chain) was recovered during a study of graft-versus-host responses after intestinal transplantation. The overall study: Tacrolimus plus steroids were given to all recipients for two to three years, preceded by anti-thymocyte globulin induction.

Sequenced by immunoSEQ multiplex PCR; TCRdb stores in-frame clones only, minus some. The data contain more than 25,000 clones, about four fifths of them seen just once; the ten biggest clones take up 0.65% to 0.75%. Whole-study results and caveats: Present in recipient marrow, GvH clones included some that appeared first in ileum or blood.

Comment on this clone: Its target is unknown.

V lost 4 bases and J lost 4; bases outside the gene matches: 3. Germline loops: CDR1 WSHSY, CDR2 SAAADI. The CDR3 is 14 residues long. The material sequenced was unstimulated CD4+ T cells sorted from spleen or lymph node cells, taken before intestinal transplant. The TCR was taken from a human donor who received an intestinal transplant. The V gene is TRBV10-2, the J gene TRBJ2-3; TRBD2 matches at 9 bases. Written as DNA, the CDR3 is TGCGCCAGCAGTGGGGAGCGGGGGGCAGATACGCAGTATTTT. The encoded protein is CASSGERGADTQYF.